The T cell receptor (beta chain) under discussion was sequenced for a study of T cell responses to AZD1222 COVID-19 vaccine (dated by TCRdb to the early 2020s). General notes on the study: A total of more than 230 trial participants underwent TCR sequencing, of whom around 200 received two doses of AZD1222 and about 26 received two doses of the MenACWY control vaccine. Trial participants were enrolled by age into 18-55, 56-69 and 70-plus year subgroups, with roughly 150, 30 and 60 TCR-sequenced participants respectively.

The CDR3 regions of human TCRbeta chains were subjected to immunosequencing. Per the authors' processing: TCRs in the repertoires were compared against a reference library of SARS-CoV-2-specific TCRs that had been generated with the MIRA antigen-specificity platform. Breadth was defined as the fraction of unique TCRs that were SARS-CoV-2-associated, and depth was defined as the fraction of total T cells that were SARS-CoV-2-associated. Using the MIRA data, every spike-specific TCR was mapped to the spike region that the TCR reacted to and assigned to either a CD4 or a CD8 class. Log10-transformed breadth and depth values were compared by one-way ANOVA with Sidak's multiple comparisons tests. Imported from immuneACCESS, the table was reduced by TCRdb to in-frame sequences with V and J called. These copies leave out some clones; in studies compared against another copy, an unresolved V gene accounts for under half, and the cause of the remainder is not known. The V and J calls and clone size come from that table; D and trimming were worked out from the DNA. In all, the sample holds approximately 150,000 clones, and roughly 93% of those were seen once. More than 0.7% of the sample belongs to the ten largest clones.

Ends trimmed: V by 5 bases, J by 5 bases; bases unmatched to a gene: 10. The CDR3, from cysteine to phenylalanine, totals 15 residues. Only the CDR3 DNA stays, 45 bases, in frame from base 1. The germline V gene supplies CDR1 SNHLY and CDR2 FYNNEI. Remarks on this clone: No antigen is known for it. Base quality data are lacking; no much larger clone is found one base away.

The sample's time point label, in plain terms: baseline before first vaccination. What this sample's treatment or condition label stands for: meningococcal conjugate vaccine given as trial control. The vaccinee samples were drawn from two UK trials, COV001 and COV002, one of which was a single-blind randomized controlled phase 2/3 trial testing AZD1222 (ChAdOx1 nCoV-19) in healthy adults. Trial participant PBMC samples were collected at day 0 and day 28 after the second dose for TCRbeta chain sequencing. Broad study findings and their caveats: Conclusions about previously exposed vaccinees were limited because only 5 or 6 AZD1222 recipients were SARS-CoV-2 seropositive at baseline. A significant rise in spike-specific TCR breadth and depth was observed after two AZD1222 doses relative to day 0 and relative to MenACWY recipients. Reportedly, almost half of the unique spike-specific TCRs recognized epitopes lying outside the regions that are mutated in the B.1.351 and B.1.1.7 variants. The vaccine-associated CD4 TCRs covered the entire spike protein, and the dominant responses fell in regions 160-218 and 743-854. No day 14 peak-response samples were available, so repertoires were characterized only after the peak T cell response. The 56-69-year group was small, and its depth increase did not reach significance, likely because of low power. Participants were mostly white British, with more females than males. The authors suggested clonal diversity may have been underestimated.

The V and J segments used are TRBV2 and TRBJ2-3, with 7 bases matching TRBD1. This specimen was peripheral blood, taken on day 0 of MenACWY control vaccination. The sequence derives from an adult in good health. The CDR3 corresponds to CASSLDRVDLDTQYF. The nucleotides read TGTGCCAGCAGTCTCGACAGGGTTGATCTAGATACGCAGTATTTT.